Below, 8 T cell receptor beta chains from the same sample are listed, as sequenced in a study of technical replicates of blood from several donors listed by TCRdb under 2017. Preparation of the library involved the immunoSEQ multiplex PCR assay. TCRdb limited this immuneACCESS table to in-frame rearrangements with V and J called. A share of clones is missing; checked studies link under half to unresolved V genes, and the rest is unexplained. This sample comprises almost 55,000 clones, 94% of them detected only once. The ten largest make up approximately 0.2% of the sample. Sequencing was performed on T cells isolated from PBMCs. These receptors all stem from a human donor in good health.

The gene calls are TRBV6-6 and TRBJ2-7; D may be TRBD1 (6 bases). This CDR3 has 15 amino acids. Per germline, CDR1 MNHNY and CDR2 SVGAGI (reference sequence). V shed 6 bases and J shed 5 bases, with 20 bases lying between them. CDR3: CASSPPVGGIDEQYF. The CDR3 DNA reads as TGTGCCAGCAGCCCCCCTGTAGGGGGAATTGACGAGCAGTACTTC.

V usage is TRBV29-1 and J usage is TRBJ1-1; weak D call: TRBD1 (5 bases). The V end lost 8 bases, the J end lost 3 bases, and 10 bases lay between the germline ends. Germline V gene data show CDR1 as SQVTM and CDR2 as ANQGSEA. The CDR3 extends over 11 amino acids. CDR3 sequence reads: CSTRGDTEAFF. The CDR3, as DNA: TGCAGCACCCGGGGGGACACTGAAGCTTTCTTT.

DNA of the CDR3: TGTGCCAGCAGTTCGCTGCCGGACACCTACAATGAGCAGTTCTTC. Translated, it gives CASSSLPDTYNEQFF. This chain connects TRBV28 to TRBJ2-1, with D possibly being TRBD1 (5 bases). Trimming took off 4 bases at V and 2 bases at J, with 12 bases between the two ends. Germline V gene sequence: CDR1 MDHEN, CDR2 SYDVKM. CDR3 length equals 15 residues.

In its sample, this clone was seen once. The genes are TRBV10-1 and TRBJ2-2; D perhaps matches TRBD1 (6 bases). The V and J ends lost 6 bases and 2 bases respectively, with 13 bases between them. This CDR3 is 15 amino acids long. Germline CDR1 WNHNN, CDR2 SYGVQD (reference sequence). The CDR3 is CASSRGRVNTGELFF. The DNA of the CDR3 is TGCGCCAGCAGCAGGGGACGGGTTAACACCGGGGAGCTGTTTTTT.

The J gene is TRBJ2-1, the V gene TRBV7-3; 13 nucleotides match TRBD2. V gave up 5 bases and J gave up 6 bases; unmatched junction bases: 7. CDR1 is SGHTA and CDR2 is FQGTGA in the germline V gene. The CDR3 runs 16 residues. Here the CDR3 reads CASSRTSGGPSNEQFF. Here the CDR3 DNA reads TGTGCCAGCAGCAGGACTAGCGGGGGACCCAGCAATGAGCAGTTCTTC. Filled out from reference TRBV7-3 and TRBJ2-1, the complete variable domain reads GAGVSQTPSNKVTEKGKYVELRCDPISGHTALYWYRQSLGQGPEFLIYFQGTGAADDSGLPNDRFFAVRPEGSVSTLKIQRTERGDSAVYLCASSRTSGGPSNEQFFGPGTRLTVL.

The chain has TRBV6-5 and TRBJ2-7; 11 nucleotides match TRBD1. The CDR3 has 14 residues. V shed 4 bases and J 2 bases; nucleotides not matched to a gene: 1. Germline V CDR1 and CDR2: MNHEY, SVGAGI. Written as DNA, the CDR3 is TGTGCCAGCAGTTGGGGACAGGGGGCCTACGAGCAGTACTTC. Translated, it gives CASSWGQGAYEQYF.

This clone was picked up one time. This sequence joins TRBV6-6 and TRBJ2-7; weak D call: TRBD1 (5 bases). Germline assignment: CDR1 MNHNY and CDR2 SVGAGI (reference sequence). Trimming shortened V by 6 bases and J by 5 bases, and 11 bases separated the two germline ends. The CDR3 has 12 amino acids. This chain's CDR3 is CASSPRRDEQYF. The CDR3, as DNA: TGTGCCAGCAGCCCCCGCAGGGACGAGCAGTACTTC.

This clone came up once. Other nucleotide sequences from this sample produce the same CDR3. The gene calls are TRBV29-1 and TRBJ2-7, with 9 bases that match TRBD2. The germline CDR1 and CDR2 sequences are SQVTM and ANQGSEA. Unmatched junction bases numbered 2, after V lost 4 bases and J lost 4 bases. The CDR3 extends over 12 amino acids. CDR3 loop: CSVVAGGYEQYF. In nucleotides, the CDR3 is TGCAGCGTTGTGGCGGGAGGGTACGAGCAGTACTTC.